Following are 25 T cell receptor beta chains from one sample sequenced in a study of blood T cell repertoires in COVID-19. Sequencing was performed with immunoSEQ multiplex PCR; in TCRdb, only in-frame clones are kept and a portion is missing. Of 110,000 or so clones in the sample, 85% were seen once. Sample: peripheral blood. The source of these receptors is a man aged 40-49 years with acute or convalescent COVID-19.

The V and J genes are TRBV4-2 and TRBJ2-1; 8 bases agree with TRBD1. CDR3 length equals 15 residues. The V gene's germline CDR1 is LGHNA and CDR2 YNFKEQ. Losses at the gene ends were 2 bases for V and 10 bases for J; bases not matched to a gene: 10. CDR3 sequence: CASSQIFQGAGEQFF. The CDR3 region has the DNA TGTGCCAGCAGCCAAATCTTCCAGGGGGCAGGGGAGCAGTTCTTC.

V and J are TRBV7-2 and TRBJ2-5, with 8 bases identical to TRBD2. The CDR3 sequence is 15 residues long. V shed 5 bases, J shed 5 bases, and the junction held 10 bases outside the gene matches. CDR1 is SGHTA and CDR2 is FQGNSA in the germline V gene. The CDR3 here is CASSLLRGDRETQYF. The CDR3 DNA sequence: TGTGCCAGCAGCCTGTTGCGGGGGGATCGGGAGACCCAGTACTTC.

The rearrangement joins TRBV5-1 to TRBJ2-1, with D tentatively TRBD2 (6 bases). Trimming removed 3 bases from V and 5 bases from J, with 12 bases in between. Germline assignment: CDR1 SGHRS and CDR2 YFSETQ. The CDR3 is 14 residues long. CDR3 in amino acids: CASSSGTGDNEQFF. The CDR3 DNA sequence: TGCGCCAGCAGCTCAGGGACTGGGGACAATGAGCAGTTCTTC. Variable domain in full (rest from reference TRBV5-1 and TRBJ2-1): KAGVTQTPRYLIKTRGQQVTLSCSPISGHRSVSWYQQTPGQGLQFLFEYFSETQRNKGNFPGRFSGRQFSNSRSEMNVSTLELGDSALYLCASSSGTGDNEQFFGPGTRLTVL.

The rearrangement uses TRBV9 and TRBJ1-2; D might be TRBD1 (6 bases). Germline lookup yields CDR1 SGDLS and CDR2 YYNGEE. The length of the CDR3 is 13 residues. V dropped 6 bases and J dropped 8 bases, with 17 bases sitting between them. The CDR3 DNA reads as TGTGCCAGCACCGAGGGGGGGGCACGAGGCTACACCTTC. Protein: CASTEGGARGYTF.

The V gene is TRBV27, the J gene TRBJ2-5, with 11 bases fitting TRBD1. The CDR3 sequence is 15 residues long. Germline V gene sequence: CDR1 MNHEY, CDR2 SMNVEV (reference sequence). J was trimmed by 5 bases and V by 3 bases; bases with no gene match: 5. CDR3 DNA: TGTGCCAGCAGTTTCCGGACAGGGGGCTATGAGACCCAGTACTTC. As protein: CASSFRTGGYETQYF.

There are a few counts of this clone. The chain joins TRBV24-1 to TRBJ2-2; TRBD2 matches 15 bases. The junction had 3 bases not matched to a gene; V was cut back by 2 bases and J by 3 bases. This CDR3 is built from 18 residues. Per the germline V gene, CDR1 is KGHDR and CDR2 is SFDVKD. The CDR3 DNA sequence: TGTGCCACCAGTGATTACGGGACTAGCGGGGGGTACACCGGGGAGCTGTTTTTT. Protein product: CATSDYGTSGGYTGELFF.

V and J are TRBV2 and TRBJ1-1; tentatively, D is TRBD1 (5 bases). Trimming stripped 2 bases from V and 3 bases from J, with 13 bases between. Germline CDR1 is SNHLY and CDR2 is FYNNEI. This CDR3 spans 15 amino acids. CDR3 sequence reads: CASSEIAGQYTEAFF. CDR3 sequence (DNA): TGTGCCAGCAGTGAAATCGCAGGGCAGTACACTGAAGCTTTCTTT.

This chain uses TRBV19 with TRBJ2-7; 8 bases are a match to TRBD1. V lost 8 bases to trimming and J lost 2 bases; unmatched junction nucleotides: 11. The germline CDR1 and CDR2 sequences are LNHDA and SQIVND (reference sequence). This CDR3 region has 15 residues. CDR3 nucleotides: TGTGCCAGTGCTTTGGAGACAGGGGAAACCTACGAGCAGTACTTC. Translation gives CASALETGETYEQYF. Complete variable domain (other parts from reference TRBV19 and TRBJ2-7): DGGITQSPKYLFRKEGQNVTLSCEQNLNHDAMYWYRQDPGQGLRLIYYSQIVNDFQKGDIAEGYSVSREKKESFPLTVTSAQKNPTAFYLCASALETGETYEQYFGPGTRLTVT.

This clone was observed a single time. The genes are TRBV10-1 and TRBJ2-3, with TRBD2 as a possible D gene (5 bases). Trimming took 0 bases from V and 4 from J, leaving 8 bases between them. Germline values: CDR1 WNHNN, CDR2 SYGVQD (reference sequence). The CDR3 sequence is 14 residues long. Here the CDR3 reads CASSESQLADTQYF. The CDR3 nucleotides read TGCGCCAGCAGTGAGTCTCAACTAGCAGATACGCAGTATTTT.

Only one count was recorded for this clone. V gene TRBV30 combines with J gene TRBJ1-4, with D possibly TRBD1 on 6 matching bases. Germline CDR1 GTSNPN, CDR2 SVGIG (reference sequence). Trimming removed 0 bases from V and 7 bases from J, with 9 bases in between. The CDR3 extends over 13 amino acids. CDR3 bases: TGTGCCTGGAGTGTACAGGGAGCTGAAAAACTGTTTTTT. It specifies CAWSVQGAEKLFF. The variable domain in full, completed from reference TRBV30 and TRBJ1-4, reads SQTIHQWPATLVQPVGSPLSLECTVEGTSNPNLYWYRQAAGRGLQLLFYSVGIGQISSEVPQNLSASRPQDRQFILSSKKLLLSDSGFYLCAWSVQGAEKLFFGSGTQLSVL.

This chain uses TRBV18 with TRBJ1-5, with 8 bases fitting TRBD1. The CDR3 is 14 amino acids. In germline, CDR1 is KGHSH, CDR2 LQKENI. Germline trimming cut 5 bases from V and 4 bases from J; bases unmatched to any gene: 4. The CDR3 nucleotides are TGTGCCAGCTCAGTAAACAGGGGGAATCAGCCCCAGCATTTT. Its protein product is CASSVNRGNQPQHF.

V and J are TRBV10-3 and TRBJ2-7; D is perhaps TRBD1 (5 bases). V lost 11 bases to trimming and J lost 2 bases, with 16 bases between them. The CDR3 covers 13 residues. Germline V gene sequence: CDR1 ENHRY, CDR2 SYGVKD. CDR3 residues: CAAGPGNPYEQYF. The CDR3 DNA reads TGTGCCGCCGGGCCAGGGAACCCCTACGAGCAGTACTTC.

The rearrangement links TRBV24-1 to TRBJ2-3; possible D gene TRBD1, 6 bases. This CDR3 is built from 14 residues. V was shortened by 1 base and J by 6 bases, with 10 bases between the two germline ends. Per germline, CDR1 KGHDR and CDR2 SFDVKD. The CDR3 DNA is TGTGCCACCAGTGATTTTGGGACAACGGATACGCAGTATTTT. It encodes CATSDFGTTDTQYF.

This CDR3 is CASSEGQGGALDYGYTF. For the CDR3, the DNA is TGTGCCAGCAGCGAGGGACAGGGTGGGGCTCTGGACTATGGCTACACCTTC. The V gene is TRBV9, the J gene TRBJ1-2; TRBD1 matches at 9 bases. Per germline, CDR1 SGDLS and CDR2 YYNGEE. V shed 3 bases and J 3 bases; nucleotides not matched to a gene: 12. The CDR3 has 17 residues.

This clone was seen more than once but under ten times. This rearrangement joins TRBV19 to TRBJ2-2; 7 bases line up with TRBD1. The CDR3 length is 15 residues. V trimming: 5 bases; J trimming: 1 base; junction bases outside the gene matches: 4. CDR1 is LNHDA and CDR2 is SQIVND in the germline V gene (reference sequence). The CDR3 region has the DNA TGTGCCAGTAGTTTAGGGGGCTGGAACACCGGGGAGCTGTTTTTT. Protein sequence: CASSLGGWNTGELFF.

This clone was seen just once. The V call is TRBV7-8, the J call TRBJ1-2, with 8 bases identical to TRBD1. The CDR3 runs to 16 residues. Losses at the gene ends were 5 bases for V and 4 bases for J; bases not matched to a gene: 12. Germline V gives CDR1 SGHVS, CDR2 FQNEAQ. The CDR3 spells CASSAHSGQGSYGYTF. The CDR3 nucleotides read TGTGCCAGCAGCGCCCACTCCGGACAGGGAAGCTATGGCTACACCTTC.

The rearrangement joins TRBV30 to TRBJ2-5; D might be TRBD2 (5 bases). The germline CDR1 and CDR2 sequences are GTSNPN and SVGIG (reference sequence). Between the trimmed V and J ends, which lost 5 bases and 1 base, there was a span of 23 bases. The CDR3 is made up of 17 amino acids. CDR3 sequence reads: CAWDGISLDWTQETQYF. The CDR3 bases are TGTGCCTGGGACGGAATTAGCCTGGACTGGACCCAAGAGACCCAGTACTTC.

This rearrangement joins TRBV2 to TRBJ2-3; a possible D gene is TRBD1 (6 bases). V lost 3 bases and J 0 bases, leaving 10 bases between the germline ends. The germline V gene has CDR1 SNHLY and CDR2 FYNNEI. CDR3 length equals 15 residues. The CDR3 DNA reads as TGTGCCAGCAGTGACCAGGGGCAGAGCACAGATACGCAGTATTTT. Translation gives CASSDQGQSTDTQYF.

This chain connects TRBV19 to TRBJ2-5, with D perhaps matching TRBD1 (5 bases). V lost 4 bases and J 0 bases, leaving 15 bases between the germline ends. Germline lookup yields CDR1 LNHDA and CDR2 SQIVND (reference sequence). This CDR3 region has 16 residues. The CDR3 nucleotides are TGTGCCAGTAGTAGGGGTGGGGCACAATACCAAGAGACCCAGTACTTC. This codes for CASSRGGAQYQETQYF.

V usage is TRBV10-3 and J usage is TRBJ1-6; no clear D gene. The CDR3 totals 16 residues. Trimming stripped 8 bases from V and 7 bases from J, with 21 bases between. CDR1 is ENHRY and CDR2 is SYGVKD in the germline V gene. The DNA for the CDR3 is TGTGCCATCCGGGTCACAACTGAGGGCCAAAATTCACCCCTCCACTTT. This gives the protein CAIRVTTEGQNSPLHF.

The chain links TRBV29-1 to TRBJ2-5, with D possibly matching TRBD1 (5 bases). The CDR3 loop spans 16 amino acids. Per germline, CDR1 SQVTM and CDR2 ANQGSEA. V was pared by 0 bases and J by 7 bases, with 21 bases between. In nucleotides, the CDR3 is TGCAGCGTTGAAGAACCGACAGCCCCCCAAATCGGGACCCAGTACTTC. It translates to CSVEEPTAPQIGTQYF.

This clone was picked up a small number of times. V is TRBV7-8 and J is TRBJ1-2; D not resolved. The CDR3 length is 13 residues. Germline CDR1 is SGHVS and CDR2 is FQNEAQ. The V gene lost 4 bases and the J gene lost 4 bases, with 10 bases spanning the gap. In nucleotides, the CDR3 is TGTGCCAGCAGCTCCCGAGTTGGCTATGGCTACACCTTC. This codes for CASSSRVGYGYTF. Full variable domain (rest looked up from reference TRBV7-8 and TRBJ1-2): GAGVSQSPRYKVAKRGQDVALRCDPISGHVSLFWYQQALGQGPEFLTYFQNEAQLDKSGLPSDRFFAERPEGSVSTLKIQRTQQEDSAVYLCASSSRVGYGYTFGSGTRLTVV.

The chain carries TRBV15 and TRBJ1-4; D is possibly TRBD1 (5 bases). CDR1 and CDR2 (germline): LNHNV, YYDKDF (reference sequence). This CDR3 has 15 amino acids. The V gene lost 1 base and the J gene lost 8 bases, with 14 bases spanning the gap. This CDR3 reads CATSRGPRDLEKLFF. CDR3 in DNA: TGTGCCACCAGCAGAGGGCCCCGGGACTTGGAAAAACTGTTTTTT.

The rearrangement joins TRBV7-3 to TRBJ2-1, with 10 positions matching TRBD1. The CDR3 length is 14 residues. Trimming removed 3 bases from V and 7 bases from J; junction bases left unmatched: 3. In germline, CDR1 is SGHTA, CDR2 FQGTGA. This chain's CDR3 is CASSLGGQGNEQFF. The CDR3, as DNA: TGTGCCAGCAGCTTGGGGGGACAGGGGAATGAGCAGTTCTTC.

This chain joins TRBV4-1 and TRBJ2-3; 7 nucleotides line up with TRBD1. The CDR3 contains 13 residues. The trim removed 0 bases at V and 10 bases at J, leaving 4 bases unmatched. Germline CDR1 is MGHRA and CDR2 is YSYEKL. CDR3 sequence (DNA): TGCGCCAGCAGCCAAGAAAACAGGGGTGCGCAGTATTTT. This sequence encodes CASSQENRGAQYF.